This T cell receptor (beta chain) was retrieved from a study of spatial heterogeneity in lung cancer (dated by TCRdb to 2018 to 2020). Broadly, across the study: More beta-chain than alpha-chain transcripts were consistently detected, likely reflecting higher beta-chain transcript abundance. In tumor regions, TCR transcript counts showed a strong correlation with a T cell transcriptional module score from matched bulk RNA-seq. In the raw uncorrected reads, each unique combination of TCR and UMI appeared more than ten times on average. TCR alpha and beta repertoires were quantitatively compared across multiple tumor regions, matched nontumor lung and blood in non-small cell lung cancer. Nonsynonymous mutation counts, determined by whole-exome sequencing of tumor tissue, were related to features of the TCR repertoire. At surgery, hundreds of tumor regions, 63 to 70 matched nontumor lung samples and 56 PBMC samples were TCR-sequenced for both alpha and beta chains. Summary of the overall study and its limitations: TCR-seq coverage of tumor T cells was estimated to be only about 7% for alpha chains and 13% to 15% for beta chains. Confirming at a functional level the hypothesis that regional TCRs recognize regional mutations was considered to require additional single-cell paired TCR alpha and beta sequencing. Counts of ubiquitous and regional expanded TCRs correlated with counts of ubiquitous and regional nonsynonymous mutations, respectively. The tumor nonsynonymous mutation count correlated with the number of expanded alpha and beta TCRs within the tumor.

Receptors were amplified or captured by 5' RACE. The sample was run on a NextSeq 500. The TCR library protocol attached a unique molecular identifier to each TCR cDNA molecule to allow correction of PCR and sequencing errors. The source study handled its data this way. TCR identification, UMI-based error correction and CDR3 extraction were all carried out with Decombinator tools. Expanded TCRs were defined as those above a frequency of 2 per 1,000, corresponding to the top 1% of the tumor frequency distribution. Expanded tumor TCRs statistically deemed absent (corrected P<0.05) from at least one tumor region were classed as regional, and all other expanded tumor TCRs were classed as ubiquitous. Renyi diversity was calculated using the R vegan package after each repertoire was subsampled 100 times to 5,000 TCRs. To build CDR3 similarity networks, amino acid triplet string-kernel similarity was used, and CDR3s were connected when their pairwise similarity was above 0.82. The public reads were run again by TCRdb, first through fastp at Q25 and then through MiXCR, and only productive beta chains were kept. CDR3 protein duplicates are merged, each entry listing the most common genes and DNA. Here the V and J calls rest on TCRdb's processing, not on the authors' analysis. A total of around 5,100 distinct CDR3 sequences appear in this sample, around 5% of them only once. The top ten clonotypes cover over 20% of the sample.

There are 16 amino acids in the CDR3, from cysteine to phenylalanine inclusive. Solely the CDR3 DNA is kept, with 48 bases framed from the first base. V has 1 base trimmed and J has 4 bases trimmed; junction bases matching no gene number 8. CDR1 SGHRS and CDR2 YFSETQ are derived from the germline V gene. This clonotype was observed at least ten times. It has no known antigen specificity. No clone much larger than this one lies a single base away; base qualities are absent. As an off-target read in a library built for alpha chains, this beta chain has a frequency of little significance. Explained via the paper, the time point label denotes: sample taken at primary tumor resection. Donors were about 70 patients with early-stage, untreated non-small cell lung cancer from the lung TRACERx cohort. TCR sequencing used whole RNA extracted from tumor and nontumor lung tissue, or from cryopreserved PBMC samples, without cell sorting. Only patients with enough RNA available from two or more tumor regions were chosen for TCR sequencing. Tumor and adjacent nontumor lung specimens were reviewed by a lung pathologist before selection.

This TCR derives from a male donor with early-stage non-small cell lung cancer. Sequencing used lung tumor tissue, obtained at surgery. The sequence joins TRBV5-1 to TRBJ2-5; 9 bases in between match TRBD2. The nucleotide sequence is TGCGCCAGCAGCTTGAGTAGCGGGGGATCAGGAGAGACCCAGTACTTC. Protein translation: CASSLSSGGSGETQYF.